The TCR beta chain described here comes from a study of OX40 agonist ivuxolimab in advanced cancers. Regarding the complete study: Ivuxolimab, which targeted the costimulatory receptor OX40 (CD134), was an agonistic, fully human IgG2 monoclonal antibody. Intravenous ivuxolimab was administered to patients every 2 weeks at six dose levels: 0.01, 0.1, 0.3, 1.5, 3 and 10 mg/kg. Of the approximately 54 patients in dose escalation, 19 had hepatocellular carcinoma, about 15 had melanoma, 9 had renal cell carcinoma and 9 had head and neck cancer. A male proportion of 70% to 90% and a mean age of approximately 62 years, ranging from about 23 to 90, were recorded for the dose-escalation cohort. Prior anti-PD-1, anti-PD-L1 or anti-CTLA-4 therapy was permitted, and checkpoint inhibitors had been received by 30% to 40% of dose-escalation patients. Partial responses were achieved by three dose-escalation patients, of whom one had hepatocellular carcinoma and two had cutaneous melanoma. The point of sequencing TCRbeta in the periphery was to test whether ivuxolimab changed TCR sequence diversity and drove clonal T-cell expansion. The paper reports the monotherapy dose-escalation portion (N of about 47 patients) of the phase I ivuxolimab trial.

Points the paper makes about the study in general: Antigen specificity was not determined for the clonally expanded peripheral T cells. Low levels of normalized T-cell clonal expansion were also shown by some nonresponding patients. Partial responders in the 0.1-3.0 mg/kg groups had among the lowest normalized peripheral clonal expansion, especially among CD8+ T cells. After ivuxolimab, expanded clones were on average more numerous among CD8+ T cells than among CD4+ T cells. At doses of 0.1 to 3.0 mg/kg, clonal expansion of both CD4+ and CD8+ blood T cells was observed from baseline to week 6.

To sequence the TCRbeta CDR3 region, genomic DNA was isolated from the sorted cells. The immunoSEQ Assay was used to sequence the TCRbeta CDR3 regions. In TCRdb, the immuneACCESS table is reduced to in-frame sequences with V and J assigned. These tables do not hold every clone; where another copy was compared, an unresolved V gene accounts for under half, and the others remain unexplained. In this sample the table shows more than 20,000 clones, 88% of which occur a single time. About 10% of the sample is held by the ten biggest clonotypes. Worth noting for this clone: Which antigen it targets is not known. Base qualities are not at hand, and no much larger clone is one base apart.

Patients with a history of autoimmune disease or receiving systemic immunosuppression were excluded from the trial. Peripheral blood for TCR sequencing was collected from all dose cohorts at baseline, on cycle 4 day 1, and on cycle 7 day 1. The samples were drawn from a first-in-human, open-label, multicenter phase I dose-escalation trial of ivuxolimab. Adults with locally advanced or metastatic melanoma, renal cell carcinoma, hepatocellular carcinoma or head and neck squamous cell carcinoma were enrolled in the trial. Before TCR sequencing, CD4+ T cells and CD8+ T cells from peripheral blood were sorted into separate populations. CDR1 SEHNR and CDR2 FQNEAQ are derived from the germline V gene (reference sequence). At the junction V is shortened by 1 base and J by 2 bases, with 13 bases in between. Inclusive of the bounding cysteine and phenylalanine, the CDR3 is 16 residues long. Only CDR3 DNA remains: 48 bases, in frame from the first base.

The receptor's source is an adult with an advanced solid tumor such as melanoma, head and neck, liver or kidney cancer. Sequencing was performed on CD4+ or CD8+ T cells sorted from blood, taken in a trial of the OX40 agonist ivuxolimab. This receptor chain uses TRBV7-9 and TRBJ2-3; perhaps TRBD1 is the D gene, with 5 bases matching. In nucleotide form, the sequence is TGTGCCAGCAGCTTAGAGGGGTACAAACCCACAGATACGCAGTATTTT. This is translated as CASSLEGYKPTDTQYF.